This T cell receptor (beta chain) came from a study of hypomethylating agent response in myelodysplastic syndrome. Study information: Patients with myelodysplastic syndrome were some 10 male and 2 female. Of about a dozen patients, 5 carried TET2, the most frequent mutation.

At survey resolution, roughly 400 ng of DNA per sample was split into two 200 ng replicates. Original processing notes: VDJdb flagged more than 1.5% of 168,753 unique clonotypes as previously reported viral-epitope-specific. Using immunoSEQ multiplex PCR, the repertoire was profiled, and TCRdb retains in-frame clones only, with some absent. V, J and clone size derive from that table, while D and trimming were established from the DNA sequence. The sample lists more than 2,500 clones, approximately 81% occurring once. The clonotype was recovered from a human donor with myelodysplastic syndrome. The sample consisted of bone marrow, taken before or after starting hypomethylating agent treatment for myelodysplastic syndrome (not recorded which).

The CDR3 DNA reads TGTGCCAGCACCCCGCGGGAGAGGCGACCGTCCGAGCAGTTCTTC. Translated: CASTPRERRPSEQFF. This sequence joins TRBV5-4 and TRBJ2-1; TRBD2 aligns across 7 bases. The germline gives CDR1 SGHNT, CDR2 YYREEE (reference sequence). Germline trimming cut 6 bases from V and 10 bases from J; bases unmatched to any gene: 16. The CDR3 sequence is 15 residues long. The full variable domain, its missing parts supplied by reference TRBV5-4 and TRBJ2-1, is ETGVTQSPTHLIKTRGQQVTLRCSSQSGHNTVSWYQQALGQGPQFIFQYYREEENGRGNFPPRFSGLQFPNYSSELNVNALELDDSALYLCASTPRERRPSEQFFGPGTRLTVL.